These 24 T cell receptor beta chains share one sample of origin, sequenced in a study of CD8 T cells in Susac syndrome. RNA in amounts of about 0.5 to 1 ug was reverse transcribed with random hexamers. Using its own MiXCR run on the immunoSEQ multiplex PCR reads, TCRdb lists one record per CDR3 protein. The sample has some 170,000 distinct CDR3 sequences; roughly 95% are singletons. The sequencing sample was made of CD4+ T cells from PBMCs. Every receptor here comes from a human donor with multiple sclerosis.

The chain carries TRBV4-1 and TRBJ2-7; 10 bases map to TRBD2. CDR3 length: 13 amino acids. Germline values: CDR1 MGHRA, CDR2 YSYEKL. Unmatched junction bases numbered 2, after V lost 5 bases and J lost 4 bases. In nucleotides, the CDR3 is TGCGCCAGCAGCGGGACTAGCGTGTACGAGCAGTACTTC. Translating gives CASSGTSVYEQYF.

The V and J genes are TRBV29-1 and TRBJ1-1; 9 bases match TRBD1. J lost 13 bases, V lost 7 bases, and 13 bases had no gene match. The CDR3 is 12 amino acids. CDR1 and CDR2 from the germline V gene are SQVTM and ANQGSEA. The CDR3 coding sequence is TGCAGCGCTTCCACAGGGGGCGAAGCGGTTTTCTTT. Its translation is CSASTGGEAVFF. The whole variable domain, remainder taken from reference TRBV29-1 and TRBJ1-1, is SAVISQKPSRDICQRGTSLTIQCQVDSQVTMMFWYRQQPGQSLTLIATANQGSEATYESGFVIDKFPISRPNLTFSTLTVSNMSPEDSSIYLCSASTGGEAVFFGQGTRLTVV.

J is TRBJ2-3 and V is TRBV6-5; D is tentatively TRBD1 or TRBD2 (6 bases each). Germline CDR1 and CDR2: MNHEY and SVGAGI. The CDR3 has 14 amino acids. V was shortened by 4 bases and J by 1 base, with 9 bases between the two germline ends. The CDR3 DNA reads as TGTGCCAGCAGTTTAGGGGGGCGCACAGATACGCAGTATTTT. As protein: CASSLGGRTDTQYF.

Remarks on this clonotype: The germline gene is not matched at one end of the junction; a read error may be the cause. The rearrangement uses TRBV24-1 and TRBJ1-3; D gene uncertain. The CDR3 sequence is 17 residues long. Looked up from germline, CDR1 is KGHDR and CDR2 is SFDVKD. CDR3 sequence reads: CATSDLKSDYSGSTIYF. The CDR3 DNA reads as TGTGCCACCAGTGATTTGAAAAGTGATTACTCTGGAAGCACCATATATTTT.

This chain joins TRBV6-5 and TRBJ1-2; tentatively, D is TRBD1 (6 bases). The length of the CDR3 is 13 residues. V gave up 6 bases and J gave up 2 bases, with 10 bases separating them. Per the germline V gene, CDR1 is MNHEY and CDR2 is SVGAGI. The CDR3 spells CASRLDRNYGYTF. The CDR3 DNA reads as TGTGCCAGCAGGTTGGACAGAAACTATGGCTACACCTTC.

The J gene is TRBJ2-5, the V gene TRBV30; D not resolved. CDR3 size: 12 residues. The V and J ends lost 4 bases and 1 base respectively, with 7 bases between them. Germline lookup yields CDR1 GTSNPN and CDR2 SVGIG (reference sequence). CDR3 sequence: CAWTPSQETQYF. Written as DNA, the CDR3 is TGTGCCTGGACCCCTAGCCAAGAGACCCAGTACTTC.

This chain's CDR3 is CAWSPQLETQYF. CDR3 coding DNA: TGTGCCTGGAGTCCTCAATTGGAGACCCAGTACTTC. This rearrangement joins TRBV30 to TRBJ2-5; D remains unclear. The CDR3 spans 12 residues. CDR1 is GTSNPN, CDR2 SVGIG, per germline (reference sequence). The V end was cut by 2 bases, the J end by 5 bases, with 9 bases between.

This sequence joins TRBV7-3 and TRBJ2-2, with unresolved D. Per germline, CDR1 SGHTA and CDR2 FQGTGA. V dropped 4 bases and J dropped 6 bases, with 6 bases sitting between them. CDR3 size: 12 residues. DNA for the CDR3: TGTGCCAGCAGCTCGGCGGCCGGGGAGCTGTTTTTT. Amino acid sequence: CASSSAAGELFF. The complete variable domain, with remaining parts taken from reference TRBV7-3 and TRBJ2-2, reads GAGVSQTPSNKVTEKGKYVELRCDPISGHTALYWYRQSLGQGPEFLIYFQGTGAADDSGLPNDRFFAVRPEGSVSTLKIQRTERGDSAVYLCASSSAAGELFFGEGSRLTVL.

The V gene is TRBV5-6, the J gene TRBJ2-2; D gene uncertain. This CDR3 contains 13 residues. From germline, CDR1 is SGHDT and CDR2 YYEEEE. CDR3 protein: CAAQTLNTGELFF. In nucleotides, the CDR3 is TGTGCAGCGCAAACGCTCAACACCGGGGAGCTGTTTTTT.

The chain combines TRBV7-2 with TRBJ1-5; the D is unclear. Germline loops: CDR1 SGHTA, CDR2 FQGNSA. V lost 5 bases and J 3 bases, leaving 5 bases between the germline ends. The CDR3 length is 12 residues. CDR3 protein: CASSVDNQPQHF. CDR3 nucleotides: TGTGCCAGCAGCGTAGACAATCAGCCCCAGCATTTT.

V and J are TRBV30 and TRBJ2-3; either TRBD1 or TRBD2 may supply D (5 bases each). Germline V CDR1 and CDR2: GTSNPN, SVGIG (reference sequence). There are 12 residues in the CDR3. CDR3 residues: CACTGPTDTQYF. DNA for the CDR3: TGTGCTTGCACGGGACCCACAGATACGCAGTATTTT.

Points on this clonotype: The junction departs from germline at one end; a sequencing error may be responsible. The V call is TRBV4-3, the J call TRBJ2-6; D gene unclear. CDR3 length: 13 amino acids. Per germline, CDR1 LGHNA and CDR2 YSLEER. The CDR3 DNA reads as TGCGCCAGCAGGCAACCTGGTGCCAACGTCCTGACTTTC. Amino acid sequence: CASRQPGANVLTF.

The rearrangement uses TRBV11-2 and TRBJ1-5; TRBD1 aligns across 7 bases. The ends lost 1 base at V and 3 bases at J; junction bases unmatched: 6. The CDR3 runs to 16 residues. Germline CDR1 reads SGHAT; CDR2 reads FQNNGV. CDR3 DNA sequence: TGTGCCAGCAGCTTAGCGTTTGGGACAGCCAATCAGCCCCAGCATTTT. This sequence encodes CASSLAFGTANQPQHF.

The chain combines TRBV3-1 with TRBJ1-5; D is undetermined. With 5 bases removed from V and 7 bases from J, the gap between germline ends came to 12 bases. The length of the CDR3 is 13 residues. Germline V gene lookup returns CDR1 LGHDT and CDR2 YNNKEL (reference sequence). The CDR3 DNA reads as TGTGCCAGCAGCGTAGGGTCAGAACAGCCCCAGCATTTT. It encodes CASSVGSEQPQHF.

The J gene is TRBJ2-1, the V gene TRBV28; TRBD1 matches at 10 bases. Germline trimming cut 6 bases from V and 0 bases from J; bases unmatched to any gene: 8. This CDR3 is built from 17 residues. Germline values: CDR1 MDHEN, CDR2 SYDVKM. The CDR3 DNA reads as TGTGCCAGCAGCTCCCGGGACAGGGGTAGCTCCTACAATGAGCAGTTCTTC. It codes for CASSSRDRGSSYNEQFF.

This clonotype was detected once. The chain carries TRBV4-1 and TRBJ1-2, with TRBD1 matching 9 bases. Trimming removed 3 bases from V and 4 bases from J; junction bases left unmatched: 3. Germline V gene sequence: CDR1 MGHRA, CDR2 YSYEKL. The CDR3 extends over 14 amino acids. Here the CDR3 DNA reads TGCGCCAGCAGCCAGGACAGGGGAAGCTATGGCTACACCTTC. This gives the protein CASSQDRGSYGYTF.

J is TRBJ2-3 and V is TRBV30; D is uncertain. Germline V gives CDR1 GTSNPN, CDR2 SVGIG (reference sequence). This CDR3 is built from 12 residues. The V end lost 6 bases, the J end lost 3 bases, and 10 bases lay between the germline ends. The CDR3 protein is CACIYRTDTQYF. CDR3 sequence (DNA): TGTGCCTGTATTTATAGGACAGATACGCAGTATTTT.

The rearrangement joins TRBV4-2 to TRBJ2-1, with unresolved D. This CDR3 spans 19 amino acids. Trimming pared 1 base from V and 5 bases from J, leaving 24 bases between. The germline V gene has CDR1 LGHNA and CDR2 YNFKEQ. CDR3 sequence reads: CASSQVTGFIGLPDNEQFF. The CDR3 DNA follows: TGTGCCAGCAGCCAAGTTACTGGGTTTATCGGGCTCCCCGACAATGAGCAGTTCTTC.

This chain uses TRBV6-6 with TRBJ2-7; 9 bases are a match to TRBD1. The V gene end was trimmed by 6 bases and the J gene end by 6 bases; junction bases not matched to a gene: 9. CDR3 length: 14 residues. In germline, CDR1 is MNHNY, CDR2 SVGAGI (reference sequence). DNA of the CDR3: TGTGCCAGCAGCGTTACAGGGGGCGCGTCCGAGCAGTACTTC. As protein: CASSVTGGASEQYF.

The chain combines TRBV2 with TRBJ2-1, with 11 bases lining up with TRBD2. V lost 5 bases and J lost 7; bases outside the gene matches: 4. Germline V lookup: CDR1 SNHLY, CDR2 FYNNEI. The CDR3 is 14 amino acids. The CDR3 DNA sequence: TGTGCCAGCAGTTGGGGACTAGCGGTGAATGAGCAGTTCTTC. Its protein product is CASSWGLAVNEQFF.

This chain connects TRBV29-1 to TRBJ1-3; D gene ambiguous. Trimming cost V 5 bases and J 0 bases, with 5 bases left between them. Germline assignment: CDR1 SQVTM and CDR2 ANQGSEA. The CDR3 spans 12 residues. Here the CDR3 DNA reads TGCAGCGTTCGGGACTCTGGAAACACCATATATTTT. The encoded protein is CSVRDSGNTIYF. The full variable domain, with the rest looked up from reference TRBV29-1 and TRBJ1-3, is SAVISQKPSRDICQRGTSLTIQCQVDSQVTMMFWYRQQPGQSLTLIATANQGSEATYESGFVIDKFPISRPNLTFSTLTVSNMSPEDSSIYLCSVRDSGNTIYFGEGSWLTVV.

The rearrangement links TRBV27 to TRBJ1-4; 7 positions agree with TRBD1. Unmatched junction bases numbered 6, after V lost 4 bases and J lost 4 bases. The CDR3 is 15 residues long. From germline, CDR1 is MNHEY and CDR2 SMNVEV (reference sequence). In DNA form, the CDR3 reads TGTGCCAGCAGTTACACGGGACAGCTTAATGAAAAACTGTTTTTT. The encoded protein is CASSYTGQLNEKLFF.

V gene TRBV29-1 combines with J gene TRBJ2-2; D may match TRBD1 or TRBD2 (6 bases each). Germline V lookup: CDR1 SQVTM, CDR2 ANQGSEA. This CDR3 has 16 amino acids. V lost 0 bases to trimming and J lost 3 bases, with 14 bases between them. The CDR3 nucleotides read TGCAGCGTTGAAGATGGGGGGCGACAGCACACCGGGGAGCTGTTTTTT. Protein: CSVEDGGRQHTGELFF.

The chain combines TRBV6-5 with TRBJ1-5, with D tentatively TRBD1 (5 bases). The V and J ends lost 5 bases and 1 base respectively, with 12 bases between them. CDR3 length: 15 amino acids. Germline CDR1 and CDR2: MNHEY and SVGAGI. The CDR3 loop reads CASSRDGLSNQPQHF. CDR3 nucleotides: TGTGCCAGCAGTAGGGACGGTTTGAGCAATCAGCCCCAGCATTTT.